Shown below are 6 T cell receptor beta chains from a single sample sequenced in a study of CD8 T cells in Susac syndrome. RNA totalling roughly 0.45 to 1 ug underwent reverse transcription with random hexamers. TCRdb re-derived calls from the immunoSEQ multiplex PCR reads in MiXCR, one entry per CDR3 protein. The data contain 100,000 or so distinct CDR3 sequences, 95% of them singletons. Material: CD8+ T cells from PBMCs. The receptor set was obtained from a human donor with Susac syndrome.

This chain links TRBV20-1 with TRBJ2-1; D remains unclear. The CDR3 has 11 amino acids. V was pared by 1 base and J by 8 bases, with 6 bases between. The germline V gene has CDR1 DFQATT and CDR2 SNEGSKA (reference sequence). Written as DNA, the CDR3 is TGCAGTGCTAGAGTGGGCTATGAGCAGTTCTTC. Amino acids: CSARVGYEQFF.

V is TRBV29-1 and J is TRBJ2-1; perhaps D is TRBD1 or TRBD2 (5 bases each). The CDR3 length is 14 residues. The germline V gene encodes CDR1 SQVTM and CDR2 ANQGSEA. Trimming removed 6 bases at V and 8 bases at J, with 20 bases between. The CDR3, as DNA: TGCAGCGTACGCGGGCCAGGGTTCGACCATGAGCAGTTCTTC. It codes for CSVRGPGFDHEQFF.

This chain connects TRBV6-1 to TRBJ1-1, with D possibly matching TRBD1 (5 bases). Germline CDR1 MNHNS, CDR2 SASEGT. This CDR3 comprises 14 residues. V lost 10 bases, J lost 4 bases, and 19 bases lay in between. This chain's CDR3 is CANSGPSERTEAFF. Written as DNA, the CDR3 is TGTGCCAACTCGGGGCCATCTGAACGCACTGAAGCTTTCTTT.

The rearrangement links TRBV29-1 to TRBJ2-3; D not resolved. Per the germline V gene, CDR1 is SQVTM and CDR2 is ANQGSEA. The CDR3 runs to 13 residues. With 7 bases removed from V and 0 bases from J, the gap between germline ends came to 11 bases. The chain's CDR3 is CSAIQDSTDTQYF. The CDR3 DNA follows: TGCAGCGCTATCCAGGACAGCACAGATACGCAGTATTTT.

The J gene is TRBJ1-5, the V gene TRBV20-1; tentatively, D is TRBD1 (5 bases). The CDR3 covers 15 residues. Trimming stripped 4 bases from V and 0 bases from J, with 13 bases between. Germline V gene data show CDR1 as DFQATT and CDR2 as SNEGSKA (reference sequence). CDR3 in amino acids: CSATPGGYSNQPQHF. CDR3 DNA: TGCAGTGCTACTCCCGGGGGGTATAGCAATCAGCCCCAGCATTTT.

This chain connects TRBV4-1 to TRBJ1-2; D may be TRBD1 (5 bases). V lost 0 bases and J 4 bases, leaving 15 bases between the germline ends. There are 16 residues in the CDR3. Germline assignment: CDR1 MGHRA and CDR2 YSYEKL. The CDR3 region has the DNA TGCGCCAGCAGCCAAGATAGGAGCTTGGGGCTCTATGGCTACACCTTC. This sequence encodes CASSQDRSLGLYGYTF.